A selection of T cell receptor beta chains follows, all from one sample in a study of CD8+CD57+ T cells in acquired aplastic anemia. Each CDR3 protein is one row after TCRdb ran MiXCR on the reads. The sample carries 90,000 to 120,000 distinct CDR3 sequences, 40% to 65% recorded once. The specimen was sorted CD4+, CD8+, or CD8+CD57+ T cells (not recorded which) from PBMCs. The source is a human donor in good health, serving as a control. Both conserved end residues are part of each CDR3. A D gene is named only where the DNA matches it firmly. Some rows mark clone size as missing; the rest say once, few, many or name a class of expanded clone.

d_gene	len	j_gene	abundance	v_gene	CDR3aa	CDR3nt
.	13	TRBJ1-1	many	TRBV9	CASSVQSNTEAFF	TGTGCCAGCAGCGTACAGTCGAACACTGAAGCTTTCTTT
.	14	TRBJ2-3	.	TRBV20-1	CSASVDWGTDTQYF	TGCAGTGCTAGTGTCGATTGGGGCACAGATACGCAGTATTTT
.	13	TRBJ1-2	.	TRBV24-1	CATSDFDWYGYTF	TGTGCCACCAGTGATTTCGACTGGTATGGCTACACCTTC
.	13	TRBJ2-3	.	TRBV19	CASTGEGTDTQYF	TGTGCCAGTACGGGAGAGGGCACAGATACGCAGTATTTT
TRBD2	17	TRBJ2-2	.	TRBV25-1	CASSGLLAGGNTGELFF	TGTGCCAGCAGTGGGCTCCTAGCGGGGGGCAACACCGGGGAGCTGTTTTTT
.	14	TRBJ2-3	.	TRBV24-1	CATSDLGSTDTQYF	TGTGCCACCAGTGATTTGGGCAGCACAGATACGCAGTATTTT
.	16	TRBJ1-2	many	TRBV6-5	CASSSQVNGAYYGYTF	TGTGCCAGCAGTTCACAGGTTAACGGGGCCTACTATGGCTACACCTTC
TRBD1	14	TRBJ2-6	.	TRBV29-1	CSVGQGAGANVLTF	TGCAGCGTGGGTCAGGGGGCCGGGGCCAACGTCCTGACTTTC
TRBD1	14	TRBJ2-1	many	TRBV12-3/TRBV12-4	CASSTGTGYNEQFF	TGTGCCAGCAGCACCGGGACAGGGTACAATGAGCAGTTCTTC
.	16	TRBJ1-5	many	TRBV6-5	CASSYSPRASNQPQHF	TGTGCCAGCAGTTACTCACCCAGGGCGAGCAATCAGCCCCAGCATTTT
.	13	TRBJ2-7	.	TRBV29-1	CSVDGTPLEEQYF	TGCAGCGTAGACGGGACGCCCCTGGAAGAGCAGTACTTC